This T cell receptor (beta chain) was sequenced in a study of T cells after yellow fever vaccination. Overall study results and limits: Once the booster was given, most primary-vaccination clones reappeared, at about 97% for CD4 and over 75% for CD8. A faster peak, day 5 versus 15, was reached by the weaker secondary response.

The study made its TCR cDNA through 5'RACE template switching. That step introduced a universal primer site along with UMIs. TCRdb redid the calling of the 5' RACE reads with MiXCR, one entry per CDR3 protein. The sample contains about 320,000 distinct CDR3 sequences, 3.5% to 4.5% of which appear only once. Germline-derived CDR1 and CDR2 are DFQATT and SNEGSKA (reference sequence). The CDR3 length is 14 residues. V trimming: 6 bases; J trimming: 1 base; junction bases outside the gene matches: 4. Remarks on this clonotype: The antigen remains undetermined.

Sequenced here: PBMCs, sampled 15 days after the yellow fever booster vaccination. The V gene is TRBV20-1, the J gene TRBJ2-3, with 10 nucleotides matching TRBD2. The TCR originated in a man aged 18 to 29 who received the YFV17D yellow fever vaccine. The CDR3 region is CSASSGGGTDTQYF. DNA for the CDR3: TGCAGTGCGAGCAGCGGGGGGGGCACAGATACGCAGTATTTT.